The T cell receptor beta chain under discussion was sequenced for a study of T cell responses to AZD1222 COVID-19 vaccine. The overall study: Second-dose intervals of approximately 4 or approximately 12 weeks were pooled. Points from the study as a whole: Dominant CD4 TCR responses targeted spike regions 160-218 and 743-854. Rises in breadth and depth of Spike-specific TCRs came after two AZD1222 doses. Among those given AZD1222, only six were seropositive at baseline.

Assay used: immunoSEQ multiplex PCR; TCRdb lists only in-frame clones, some missing. The sample carries roughly 100,000 clones, about 85% recorded once. With regard to this clone: Its cognate antigen is unknown.

CDR3 length: 15 amino acids. CDR1 and CDR2 (germline): SEHNR, FQNEAQ (reference sequence). With V trimmed by 5 bases and J by 4 bases, 6 bases remained unmatched. The clonotype originates from an adult in good health. Sample: peripheral blood, taken on day 0 of AZD1222 vaccination. The chain recombines TRBV7-9 with TRBJ2-2; 8 positions match TRBD1. The CDR3 nucleotides are TGTGCCAGCAGCCTCCGGGGACAGGTCACCGGGGAGCTGTTTTTT. Protein sequence: CASSLRGQVTGELFF.